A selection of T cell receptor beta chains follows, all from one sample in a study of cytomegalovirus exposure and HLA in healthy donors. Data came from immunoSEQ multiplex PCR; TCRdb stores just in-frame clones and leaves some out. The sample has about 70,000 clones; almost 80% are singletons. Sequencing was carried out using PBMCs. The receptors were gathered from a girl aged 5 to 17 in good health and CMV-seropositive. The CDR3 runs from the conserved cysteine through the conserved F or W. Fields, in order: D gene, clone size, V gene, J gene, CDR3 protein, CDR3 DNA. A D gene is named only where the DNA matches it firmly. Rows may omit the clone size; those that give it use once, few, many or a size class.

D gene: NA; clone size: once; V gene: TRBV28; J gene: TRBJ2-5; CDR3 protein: CASRTVETQYF; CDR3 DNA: TGTGCCAGCAGGACTGTAGAGACCCAGTACTTC
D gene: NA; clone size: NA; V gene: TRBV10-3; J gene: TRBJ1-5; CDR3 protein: CAISDLGTQHQPQHF; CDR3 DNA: TGTGCCATCAGTGACCTAGGGACACAGCATCAGCCCCAGCATTTT
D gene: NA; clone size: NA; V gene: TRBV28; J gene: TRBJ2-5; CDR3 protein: CASSPPWGQAETQYF; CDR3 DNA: TGTGCCAGCAGTCCCCCCTGGGGGCAGGCAGAGACCCAGTACTTC
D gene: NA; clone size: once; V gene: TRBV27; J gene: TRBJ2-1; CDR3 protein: CASSFRGSYEQFF; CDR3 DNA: TGTGCCAGCAGTTTCAGGGGATCCTATGAGCAGTTCTTC
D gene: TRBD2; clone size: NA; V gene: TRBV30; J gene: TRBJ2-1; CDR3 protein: CAWSWPSGSSEQFF; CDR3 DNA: TGTGCCTGGAGTTGGCCTAGCGGGAGTAGTGAGCAGTTCTTC
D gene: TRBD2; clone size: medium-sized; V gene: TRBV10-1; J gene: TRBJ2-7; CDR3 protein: CASSASGRAYEQYF; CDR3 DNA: TGCGCCAGCAGTGCTAGCGGGAGGGCCTACGAGCAGTACTTC
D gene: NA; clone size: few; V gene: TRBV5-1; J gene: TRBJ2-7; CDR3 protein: CASSFTRVGEQYF; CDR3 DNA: TGCGCCAGCAGCTTTACTCGGGTGGGCGAGCAGTACTTC
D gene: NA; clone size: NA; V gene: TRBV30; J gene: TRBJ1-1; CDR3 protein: CAWSVRFLRNTEAFF; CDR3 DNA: TGTGCCTGGAGTGTACGTTTTCTGAGAAACACTGAAGCTTTCTTT
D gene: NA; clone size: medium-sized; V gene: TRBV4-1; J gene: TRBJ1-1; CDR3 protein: CASSPQGMITEAFF; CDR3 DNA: TGCGCCAGCAGCCCGCAGGGGATGATCACTGAAGCTTTCTTT
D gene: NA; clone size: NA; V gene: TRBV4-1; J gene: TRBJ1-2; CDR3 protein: CASSRQGGYGYTF; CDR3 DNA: TGCGCCAGCAGCCGCCAGGGAGGCTATGGCTACACCTTC
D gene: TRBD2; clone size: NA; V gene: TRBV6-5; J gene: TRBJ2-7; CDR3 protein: CASNRGGEFHEQYF; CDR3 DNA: TGTGCCAGCAATCGTGGGGGGGAATTCCACGAGCAGTACTTC
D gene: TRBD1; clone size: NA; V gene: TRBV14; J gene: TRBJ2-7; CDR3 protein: CASSQDIWGQGSEQYF; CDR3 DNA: TGTGCCAGCAGCCAAGATATTTGGGGACAGGGAAGCGAGCAGTACTTC
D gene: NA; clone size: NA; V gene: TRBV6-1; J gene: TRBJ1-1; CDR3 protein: CASSPLRGTEAFF; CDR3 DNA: TGTGCCAGCAGTCCCTTACGGGGCACTGAAGCTTTCTTT
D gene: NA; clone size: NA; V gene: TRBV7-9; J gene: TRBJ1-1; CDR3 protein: CASSLVQGYTEAFF; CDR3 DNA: TGTGCCAGCAGCTTAGTACAGGGCTACACTGAAGCTTTCTTT
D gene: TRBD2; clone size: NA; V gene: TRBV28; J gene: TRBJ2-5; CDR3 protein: CASRRGGDIETQYF; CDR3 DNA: TGTGCCAGCAGACGGGGGGGAGATATAGAGACCCAGTACTTC
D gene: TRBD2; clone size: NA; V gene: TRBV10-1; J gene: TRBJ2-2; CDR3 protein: CASMEREDTGELFF; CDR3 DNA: TGCGCCAGCATGGAACGGGAGGACACCGGGGAGCTGTTTTTT
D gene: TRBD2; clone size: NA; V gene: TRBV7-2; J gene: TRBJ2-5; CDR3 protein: CASSFSGGEETQYF; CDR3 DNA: TGTGCCAGCAGCTTTTCGGGGGGGGAAGAGACCCAGTACTTC
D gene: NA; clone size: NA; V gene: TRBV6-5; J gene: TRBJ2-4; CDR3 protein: CASSSPNVAKNIQYF; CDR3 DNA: TGTGCCAGCAGTTCCCCTAACGTAGCCAAAAACATTCAGTACTTC
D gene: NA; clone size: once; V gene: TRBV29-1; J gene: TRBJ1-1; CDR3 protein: CSVARNTEAFF; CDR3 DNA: TGCAGCGTCGCTAGGAACACTGAAGCTTTCTTT
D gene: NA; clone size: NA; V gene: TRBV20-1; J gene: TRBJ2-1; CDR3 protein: CSAKLNNEQFF; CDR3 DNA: TGCAGTGCTAAATTAAACAATGAGCAGTTCTTC
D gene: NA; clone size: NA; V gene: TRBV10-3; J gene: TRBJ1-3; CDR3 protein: CAIGGRESTGNTIYF; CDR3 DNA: TGTGCCATCGGCGGGAGGGAAAGTACTGGAAACACCATATATTTT
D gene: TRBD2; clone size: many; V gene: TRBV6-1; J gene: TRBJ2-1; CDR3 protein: CAYRTSGYNEQFF; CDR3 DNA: TGTGCCTACAGGACTAGCGGATACAATGAGCAGTTCTTC
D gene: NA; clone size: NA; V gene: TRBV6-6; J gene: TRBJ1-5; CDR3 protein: CASSYSDRGDNQPQHF; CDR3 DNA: TGTGCCAGCAGTTACTCCGACAGAGGAGACAATCAGCCCCAGCATTTT